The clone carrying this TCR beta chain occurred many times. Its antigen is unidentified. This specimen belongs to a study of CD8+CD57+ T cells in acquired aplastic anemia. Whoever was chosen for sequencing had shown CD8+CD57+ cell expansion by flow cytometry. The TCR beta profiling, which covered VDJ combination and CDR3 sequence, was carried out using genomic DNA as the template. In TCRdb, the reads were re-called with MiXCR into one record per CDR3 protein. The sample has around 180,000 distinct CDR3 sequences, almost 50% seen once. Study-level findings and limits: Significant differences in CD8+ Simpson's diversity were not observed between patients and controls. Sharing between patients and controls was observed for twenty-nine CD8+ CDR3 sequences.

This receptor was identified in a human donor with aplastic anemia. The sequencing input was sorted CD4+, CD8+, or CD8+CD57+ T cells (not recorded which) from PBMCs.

The CDR3 here is CASSRGQGEADTQYF. CDR3 bases: TGCGCCAGCAGCCGGGGACAGGGGGAGGCAGATACGCAGTATTTT. The chain combines TRBV5-1 with TRBJ2-3; 11 positions match TRBD1. Germline CDR1 and CDR2: SGHRS and YFSETQ. The length of the CDR3 is 15 residues. V lost 4 bases, J lost 4 bases, and 5 bases stayed unmatched.